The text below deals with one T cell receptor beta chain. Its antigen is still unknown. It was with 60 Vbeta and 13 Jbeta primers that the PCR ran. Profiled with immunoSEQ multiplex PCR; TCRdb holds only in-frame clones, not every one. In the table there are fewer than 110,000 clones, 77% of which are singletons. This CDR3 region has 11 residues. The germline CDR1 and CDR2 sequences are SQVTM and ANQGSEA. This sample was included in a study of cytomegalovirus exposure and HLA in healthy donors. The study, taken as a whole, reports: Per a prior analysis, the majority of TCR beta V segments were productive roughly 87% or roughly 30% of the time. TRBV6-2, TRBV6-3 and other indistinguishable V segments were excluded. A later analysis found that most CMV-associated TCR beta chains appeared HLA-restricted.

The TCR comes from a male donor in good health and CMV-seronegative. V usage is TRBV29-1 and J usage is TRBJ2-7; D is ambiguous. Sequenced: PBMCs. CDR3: CPLASLYEQYF. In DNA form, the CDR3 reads TGCCCTCTGGCCTCCCTCTACGAGCAGTACTTC.